Listed below are T cell receptor beta chains from one sample, sequenced in a study of radiotherapy plus CTLA-4 blockade in lung cancer. Using immunoSEQ multiplex PCR, the repertoire was profiled, and TCRdb retains in-frame clones only, with some absent. Of around 99,000 clones in the sample, about 91% were seen once. The sample was peripheral blood, taken from a patient treated with radiotherapy plus ipilimumab. The receptors stem from a human donor with non-small cell lung cancer that progressed on radiotherapy plus ipilimumab. Both conserved end residues are part of each CDR3. Each record gives: J gene, V gene, D gene, clone size, CDR3 DNA, CDR3 protein. The D gene is left open where the match is weak. The size entry is marked missing in some rows and otherwise reads once, few, many or a size class.

TRBJ1-2 TRBV18 - few TGTGCCAGCTCACCGGACAGATGGTATGGCTACACCTTC CASSPDRWYGYTF
TRBJ2-1 TRBV5-1 - - TGCGCCAGCAGCTTTGGGACGAATGTAGGGGTCAATGAGCAGTTCTTC CASSFGTNVGVNEQFF
TRBJ2-1 TRBV6-1 TRBD2 - TGTGCCACCCTAGCGGGAGGGCAGGGCAATGAGCAGTTCTTC CATLAGGQGNEQFF
TRBJ2-7 TRBV19 TRBD1 - TGTGCCAGTAGCCCGGGACAGGGTCCTTCCGAGCAGTACTTC CASSPGQGPSEQYF
TRBJ2-7 TRBV7-9 - - TGTGCCAGCAGCCCCAGTACCGGTAGCTCCTACGAGCAGTACTTC CASSPSTGSSYEQYF
TRBJ2-7 TRBV7-2 - few TGTGCCAGCAGCTTAGTGGGTAGGGTTAACGAGCAGTACTTC CASSLVGRVNEQYF
TRBJ1-5 TRBV28 - - TGTGCCAGCAGTCCCCCCGCTCTAGGCCCCAGATGGCCCCAGCATTTT CASSPPALGPRWPQHF
TRBJ1-2 TRBV15 - - TGTGCCACCAGCAGAGATAGAGGGTACAGGGATGGCTACACCTTC CATSRDRGYRDGYTF
TRBJ1-2 TRBV4-2 TRBD1 - TGTGCCAGCAGCCAACGGGCAGGGGGAATTAACTATGGCTACACCTTC CASSQRAGGINYGYTF
TRBJ2-2 TRBV30 - - TGTGCCTGGAGCCCAGGACAGAACACCGGGGAGCTGTTTTTT CAWSPGQNTGELFF
TRBJ2-2 TRBV18 - - TGTGCCAGCTCACCACAAGTTGACACCGGGGAGCTGTTTTTT CASSPQVDTGELFF
TRBJ2-2 TRBV27 - - TGTACTTCCAGGGGGGCGAACACCGGGGAGCTGTTTTTT CTSRGANTGELFF
TRBJ1-1 TRBV5-4 - once TGTGCCAGCAGCGAAGGGAACACTGAAGCTTTCTTT CASSEGNTEAFF
TRBJ2-7 TRBV11-3 - - TGTGCCAGCAGCTTAGGCCTAATGGATACAAACGAGCAGTACTTC CASSLGLMDTNEQYF
TRBJ1-2 TRBV19 - - TGTGCCAGTAGTATCTGCCTGAGGTACTTC CASSICLRYF
TRBJ2-3 TRBV9 TRBD2 - TGTGCCAGCAGCGTACTAGCGGCTAGCACAGATACGCAGTATTTT CASSVLAASTDTQYF
TRBJ1-2 TRBV30 - - TGTGCCTGGACCAAGGGGGTCTCTAACTATGGCTACACCTTC CAWTKGVSNYGYTF
TRBJ1-1 TRBV29-1 - - TGCAGCGTCGAGGGAATGAACACTGAAGCTTTCTTT CSVEGMNTEAFF
TRBJ1-3 TRBV9 - - TGTGCCAGCAGCCGGGCTGTCGGAAACACCATATATTTT CASSRAVGNTIYF